These T cell receptor beta chains were read from a single sample in a study of T cell clonotyping in hematopoietic cell transplantation. Profiled with immunoSEQ multiplex PCR; TCRdb holds only in-frame clones, not every one. The data contain 15,000 to 20,000 clones, approximately 79% of them singletons. Sample: peripheral blood mononuclear cells. Receptors were obtained from a man in his fifties or sixties in good health. Some clones in this sample may be carry-over from other donors' samples. Both conserved end residues are part of each CDR3. D genes are given only for firm matches. Where a row states a size, it is once, few, many or the class of an expanded clone; other rows omit it.

cdr3_nt	cdr3_aa	clone_size	d_call	j_call	v_call
TGCGCCAGCAGTGACGGTCCCAGGGAAAGGTCCCAAGAAGCTTTCTTT	CASSDGPRERSQEAFF	NA	NA	TRBJ1-1	TRBV10-1
TGTGCCAGCAGCACGTGGGGGGACGAGCAGTACTTC	CASSTWGDEQYF	NA	NA	TRBJ2-7	TRBV5-4
TGTGCCACCTCAAGGCTCCAAGAGACCCAGTACTTC	CATSRLQETQYF	NA	NA	TRBJ2-5	TRBV6-1
TGTGCCAGCAGCTTACAGGTATCGAACACTGAAGCTTTCTTT	CASSLQVSNTEAFF	NA	NA	TRBJ1-1	TRBV7-2
TGTGCCAGCAGGTTGGCGGGGGTAAGCTCCTACAATGAGCAGTTCTTC	CASRLAGVSSYNEQFF	NA	TRBD2	TRBJ2-1	TRBV9
TGCAGCGCTGCGACAGGGAGGGGGGTCACTGAAGCTTTCTTT	CSAATGRGVTEAFF	NA	TRBD1	TRBJ1-1	TRBV29-1
TGTGCCACCGACCAGAGTCGGGGCAATCAGCCCCAGCATTTT	CATDQSRGNQPQHF	NA	NA	TRBJ1-5	TRBV10-3
TGTGCCAGCAGTTACGAAGGGGCCGGAAACACCATATATTTT	CASSYEGAGNTIYF	NA	NA	TRBJ1-3	TRBV6-6
TGTGCCAGCAGCCGGGACTACAATTCACCCCTCCACTTT	CASSRDYNSPLHF	NA	NA	TRBJ1-6	TRBV14
TGTGCCAGCAGCGGAAGACTAGCGGGCTCCCCTTACAATGAGCAGTTCTTC	CASSGRLAGSPYNEQFF	once	TRBD2	TRBJ2-1	TRBV5-4
TGTGCCAGCAGTCTCCGGGACAGGGTTAGCAATCAGCCCCAGCATTTT	CASSLRDRVSNQPQHF	once	TRBD1	TRBJ1-5	TRBV27
TGTGCCAGCAGTTCAGTGCGGGGGGCCATTAACTATGGCTACACCTTC	CASSSVRGAINYGYTF	NA	NA	TRBJ1-2	TRBV27
TGTGCCATTACGTCTGGGGATACGCAGTATTTT	CAITSGDTQYF	few	NA	TRBJ2-3	TRBV6-5
TGTGCCAGCAGTTCTGCGTGGGGTTATAGCAATCAGCCCCAGCATTTT	CASSSAWGYSNQPQHF	NA	NA	TRBJ1-5	TRBV6-5
TGCGCCAGCAGCTTAGGGGGCCAGGGGGAGACCCAGTACTTC	CASSLGGQGETQYF	NA	TRBD1	TRBJ2-5	TRBV5-1
TGTGCCAGCAGCTTAGAGTCAGGGCCACTACTTAACTATGGCTACACCTTC	CASSLESGPLLNYGYTF	NA	NA	TRBJ1-2	TRBV7-8
TGTGCCAGTAGTATTATGAGTAACCCTACCTACGAGCAGTACTTC	CASSIMSNPTYEQYF	NA	NA	TRBJ2-7	TRBV19
TGCGCCAGCAGCGGGACAGGGGTCAACTATGGCTACACCTTC	CASSGTGVNYGYTF	NA	TRBD1	TRBJ1-2	TRBV5-1
TGTGCCAGCATCTCCTCGAGGGATTTT	CASISSRDF	few	NA	TRBJ2-3	TRBV11-1
TGTGCCAGCAGCTCTTCTGTGAGACGACAAAGTCGGGCCAACGTCCTGACTTTC	CASSSSVRRQSRANVLTF	NA	NA	TRBJ2-6	TRBV7-2
TGTGCCAGCACACAGGGGGTCAATAACTATGGCTACACCTTC	CASTQGVNNYGYTF	NA	TRBD1	TRBJ1-2	TRBV2
TGTGCCAGTCTACAGGTTTTGGGGCAGCCCCAGCATTTT	CASLQVLGQPQHF	NA	NA	TRBJ1-5	TRBV7-2
TGTGCCAGTGGGGACAGATCCTCTGGAAACACCATATATTTT	CASGDRSSGNTIYF	few	TRBD1	TRBJ1-3	TRBV19
TGTGCCAGCAGTTTAACCCCCGGCAGGGGCTACGAGCAGTACTTC	CASSLTPGRGYEQYF	NA	NA	TRBJ2-7	TRBV27
TGTGCCAGCAGTTTCCATCGGGTCACTGAAGCTTTCTTT	CASSFHRVTEAFF	NA	NA	TRBJ1-1	TRBV28
TGTGCCATCAGTCGGACAGTCGAGAGGGAAGGCTACACCTTC	CAISRTVEREGYTF	NA	NA	TRBJ1-2	TRBV10-3
TGTGCCAGCAGCCCAGCTACTAGCGGGGGGGCCGGGGACATTCAGTACTTC	CASSPATSGGAGDIQYF	NA	TRBD2	TRBJ2-4	TRBV11-3
TGTGCCAGCAGCTTGGTTGGGGGAGAGATGTCGGCTTTCTTT	CASSLVGGEMSAFF	NA	NA	TRBJ1-1	TRBV5-6
TGTGCCAGCACCATAACAGGGGGCGGTGGGGCCAACGTCCTGACTTTC	CASTITGGGGANVLTF	NA	TRBD1	TRBJ2-6	TRBV27
TGTGCCAGCACCCCCGGGACTCCAAGCTCCTACAATGAGCAGTTCTTC	CASTPGTPSSYNEQFF	NA	NA	TRBJ2-1	TRBV9
TGTGCCAGCAGCTTTGATGGGGGAAGGAACGCTTTCTTT	CASSFDGGRNAFF	NA	NA	TRBJ1-1	TRBV7-9
TGCGCCAGCAACCGGGGACAGGGGGCGAATGAGCAGTTCTTC	CASNRGQGANEQFF	NA	TRBD1	TRBJ2-1	TRBV5-1
TGTGCCAGCAGCTTAGTGGCCAACACCGGGGAGCTGTTTTTT	CASSLVANTGELFF	NA	NA	TRBJ2-2	TRBV7-9
TGTGCCTGGAAAAGGGACCGTCCGTCCGGCTACACCTTC	CAWKRDRPSGYTF	NA	NA	TRBJ1-2	TRBV30
TGCGCCAGCAGCTTGGCAGGGGTGGGAAACACCATATATTTT	CASSLAGVGNTIYF	NA	NA	TRBJ1-3	TRBV5-1
TGTGCCACCAGCAGAGGCGGGGCCAGGGAAGTTTCGTGGTCCTACAATGAGCAGTTCTTC	CATSRGGAREVSWSYNEQFF	NA	NA	TRBJ2-1	TRBV15
TGTGCCAGCGGCGGGAGCTCCTACGAGCAGTACTTC	CASGGSSYEQYF	NA	TRBD2	TRBJ2-7	TRBV28
TGTGCCAGCAGCCCCTTAGGAGGAGAGACCCAGTACTTC	CASSPLGGETQYF	NA	NA	TRBJ2-5	TRBV11-3
TGTGCCAGCAGTGCGGACAGGGACTATAGCAATCAGCCCCAGCATTTT	CASSADRDYSNQPQHF	few	TRBD1	TRBJ1-5	TRBV6-1
TGTGCCAGCGGGGGGACCGCCGCTTACACCATATATTTT	CASGGTAAYTIYF	few	NA	TRBJ1-3	TRBV6-1
TGCGCCAGCAGCCAAGCTGGACAGGGATTAAATCAGCCCCAGCATTTT	CASSQAGQGLNQPQHF	NA	TRBD1	TRBJ1-5	TRBV4-1
TGTGCCAGTAGTATAAACCGGCATCAGCCCCAGCATTTT	CASSINRHQPQHF	NA	NA	TRBJ1-5	TRBV19